This is a list of T cell receptor beta chains from one sample in a study of blood T cell repertoires in COVID-19. The data were produced by immunoSEQ multiplex PCR, yet TCRdb's version contains in-frame clones alone and is incomplete. The data contain 90,000 to 100,000 clones, 86% of them singletons. The sample taken for sequencing was peripheral blood. The receptors derive from an elderly man with acute or convalescent COVID-19. The CDR3 runs from the conserved cysteine through the conserved F or W. The D gene is left open where the match is weak. Part of the rows lack a size; the others show once, few, many or a class for expanded clones.

d_gene | abundance | j_gene | v_gene | CDR3nt | CDR3aa
NA | NA | TRBJ1-1 | TRBV3-1/TRBV3-2 | TGTGCCAGCAGCCAAACAGGGCCCAACACTGAAGCTTTCTTT | CASSQTGPNTEAFF
TRBD2 | NA | TRBJ2-2 | TRBV9 | TGTGCCAGCAGCAGGACTAGCGGGAAGTACACCGGGGAGCTGTTTTTT | CASSRTSGKYTGELFF
TRBD2 | NA | TRBJ2-7 | TRBV11-2 | TGTGCCAGCAGCTCCGGGGGGGGCTTCTACGAGCAGTACTTC | CASSSGGGFYEQYF
TRBD2 | NA | TRBJ2-3 | TRBV7-9 | TGTGCCAGCAGCTCCCCCACTAGCGGGAGCACAGATACGCAGTATTTT | CASSSPTSGSTDTQYF
TRBD2 | NA | TRBJ2-2 | TRBV2 | TGTGCCAGCAGTGACGTTAGCGGGAGAATCACCGGGGAGCTGTTTTTT | CASSDVSGRITGELFF
NA | NA | TRBJ2-1 | TRBV28 | TGTGCCAGCAGTTCCCAGGATTGGAATGAGCAGTTCTTC | CASSSQDWNEQFF
TRBD2 | once | TRBJ2-5 | TRBV7-8 | TGTGCCAGCAGCCCGGGACTAGCGGGAGAGACCCAGTACTTC | CASSPGLAGETQYF
TRBD1 | NA | TRBJ1-1 | TRBV3-1/TRBV3-2 | TGTGCCAGCAGCCAGCGGACAGGGAACACTGAAGCTTTCTTT | CASSQRTGNTEAFF
TRBD1 | NA | TRBJ1-2 | TRBV7-9 | TGTGCCAGCAGCTTAGCCCAGGGGGCAGGTGGCTACACCTTC | CASSLAQGAGGYTF
NA | NA | TRBJ2-3 | TRBV9 | TGTGCCAGCAGCGTAGCCGCAGAACCCACAGATACGCAGTATTTT | CASSVAAEPTDTQYF
NA | NA | TRBJ1-1 | TRBV6-5 | TGTGCCAGCAGCGGACAGTTGAACACTGAAGCTTTCTTT | CASSGQLNTEAFF
TRBD2 | NA | TRBJ2-3 | TRBV19 | TGTGCCAGTAGTAGCGGGAGGGCAGATACGCAGTATTTT | CASSSGRADTQYF
TRBD1 | once | TRBJ1-4 | TRBV7-2 | TGTGCCAGCAGCTCTCAGGGGGCAACTAATGAAAAACTGTTTTTT | CASSSQGATNEKLFF
TRBD1 | NA | TRBJ1-2 | TRBV28 | TGTGCCAGCAGTTTATTGAGGGGGCATGGCTACACCTTC | CASSLLRGHGYTF
TRBD1 | NA | TRBJ2-7 | TRBV5-1 | TGCGCCAGCAGCGAGGGACAGATTACCTACGAGCAGTACTTC | CASSEGQITYEQYF
NA | NA | TRBJ2-2 | TRBV10-3 | TGTGCCATCAGTGAGTCGTTTCGGGGGCAGGGGGCCGGGGAGCTGTTTTTT | CAISESFRGQGAGELFF
NA | NA | TRBJ1-2 | TRBV25-1 | TGTGCCAGCAGTGAGGGGCAGGTCTATGGCTACACCTTC | CASSEGQVYGYTF
NA | once | TRBJ2-2 | TRBV5-5 | TGTGCCAGCAGCTGGACTCCATCCGGAACCGGGGAGCTGTTTTTT | CASSWTPSGTGELFF
NA | NA | TRBJ1-2 | TRBV5-6 | TGTGCCAGCAGCCGAACTATATTCCCCACCGGCTACACCTTC | CASSRTIFPTGYTF
TRBD2 | few | TRBJ2-3 | TRBV3-1/TRBV3-2 | TGTGCCAGCAGCCAAGGGGGGGGGACTAGCGGGATTGCAGATACGCAGTATTTT | CASSQGGGTSGIADTQYF
TRBD2 | NA | TRBJ2-2 | TRBV19 | TGTGCCAGTAGTTCCCTAGCGGGAGAAAACACCGGGGAGCTGTTTTTT | CASSSLAGENTGELFF
NA | NA | TRBJ1-2 | TRBV2 | TGTGCCAGCACCCCCCGGGACTATGGCTACACCTTC | CASTPRDYGYTF
NA | NA | TRBJ2-1 | TRBV20-1 | TGCAGTGCCCACGAGGGCGATGAGCAGTTCTTC | CSAHEGDEQFF
TRBD2 | NA | TRBJ2-7 | TRBV6-6 | TGTGCCAGCAGAACTAGCGGAACCTACGAGCAGTACTTC | CASRTSGTYEQYF
NA | NA | TRBJ2-7 | TRBV5-4 | TGTGCCAGCAGCTTGGCGGGAGCGGGCTCCTACGAGCAGTACTTC | CASSLAGAGSYEQYF
NA | NA | TRBJ2-1 | TRBV7-9 | TGTGCCAGCAGCTTAGGGGGCCCCCCCTACAATGAGCAGTTCTTC | CASSLGGPPYNEQFF
NA | NA | TRBJ1-5 | TRBV7-2 | TGTGCCAGCAGCTTTTCCTCCCAGAATCAGCCCCAGCATTTT | CASSFSSQNQPQHF
NA | once | TRBJ2-1 | TRBV6-2/TRBV6-3 | TGTGCCAGCAGCAACACGGCGCGGGCGCATTACAATGAGCAGTTCTTC | CASSNTARAHYNEQFF